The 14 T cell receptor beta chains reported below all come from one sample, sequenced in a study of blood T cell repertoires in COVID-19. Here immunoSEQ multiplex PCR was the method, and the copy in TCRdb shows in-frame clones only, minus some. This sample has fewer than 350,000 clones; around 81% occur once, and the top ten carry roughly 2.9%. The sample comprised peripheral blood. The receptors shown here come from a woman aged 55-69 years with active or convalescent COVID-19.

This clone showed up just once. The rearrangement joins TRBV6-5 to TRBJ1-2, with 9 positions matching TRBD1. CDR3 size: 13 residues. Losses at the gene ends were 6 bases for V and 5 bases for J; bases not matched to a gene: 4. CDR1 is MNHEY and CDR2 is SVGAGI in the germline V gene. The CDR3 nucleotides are TGTGCCAGCAGAGACGACAGGGGGTATGGCTACACCTTC. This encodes CASRDDRGYGYTF.

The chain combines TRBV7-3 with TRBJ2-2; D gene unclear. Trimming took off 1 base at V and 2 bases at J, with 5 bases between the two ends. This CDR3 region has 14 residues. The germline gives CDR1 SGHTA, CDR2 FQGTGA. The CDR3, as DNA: TGTGCCAGCAGCTTAAACAGAAACACCGGGGAGCTGTTTTTT. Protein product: CASSLNRNTGELFF.

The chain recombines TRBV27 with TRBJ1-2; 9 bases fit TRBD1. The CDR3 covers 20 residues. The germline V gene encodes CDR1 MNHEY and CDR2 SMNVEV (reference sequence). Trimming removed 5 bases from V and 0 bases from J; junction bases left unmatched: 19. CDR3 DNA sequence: TGTGCCAGCAGTCAACCTCCGGGACAGGGAGGGCAAGTGACTAACTATGGCTACACCTTC. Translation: CASSQPPGQGGQVTNYGYTF.

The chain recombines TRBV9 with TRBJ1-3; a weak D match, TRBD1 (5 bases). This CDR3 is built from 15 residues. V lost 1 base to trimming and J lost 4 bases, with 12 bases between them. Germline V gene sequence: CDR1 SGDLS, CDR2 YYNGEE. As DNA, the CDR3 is TGTGCCAGCAGCGTACAGGGTAGAAGAGGAAACACCATATATTTT. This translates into CASSVQGRRGNTIYF.

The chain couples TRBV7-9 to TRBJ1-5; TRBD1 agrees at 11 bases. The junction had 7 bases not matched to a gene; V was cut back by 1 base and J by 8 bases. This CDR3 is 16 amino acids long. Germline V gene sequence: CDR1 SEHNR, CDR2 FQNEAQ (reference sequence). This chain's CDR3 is CASSLGLGTGGEPQHF. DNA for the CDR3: TGTGCCAGCAGCTTAGGCCTCGGGACAGGGGGAGAGCCCCAGCATTTT.

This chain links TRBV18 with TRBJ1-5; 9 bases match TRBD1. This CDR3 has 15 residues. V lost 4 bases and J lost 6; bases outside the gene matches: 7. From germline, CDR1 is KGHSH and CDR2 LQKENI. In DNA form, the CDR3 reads TGTGCCAGCTCACTCCCCGCGACAGGGGGTCAGCCCCAGCATTTT. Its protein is CASSLPATGGQPQHF.

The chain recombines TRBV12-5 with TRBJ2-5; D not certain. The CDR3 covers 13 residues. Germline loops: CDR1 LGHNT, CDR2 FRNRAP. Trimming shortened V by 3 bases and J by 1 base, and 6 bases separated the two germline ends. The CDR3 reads CASGFRIQETQYF. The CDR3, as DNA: TGTGCTAGTGGTTTCAGGATCCAAGAGACCCAGTACTTC.

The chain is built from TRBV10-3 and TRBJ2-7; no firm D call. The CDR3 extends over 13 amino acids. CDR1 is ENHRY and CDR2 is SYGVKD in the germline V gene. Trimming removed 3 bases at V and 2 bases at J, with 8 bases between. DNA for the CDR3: TGTGCCATCAGTGAATCACAAACCTACGAGCAGTACTTC. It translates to CAISESQTYEQYF.

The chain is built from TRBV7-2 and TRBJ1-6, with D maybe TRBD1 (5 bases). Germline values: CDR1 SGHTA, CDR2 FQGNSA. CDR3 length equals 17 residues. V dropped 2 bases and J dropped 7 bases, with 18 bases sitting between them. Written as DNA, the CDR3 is TGTGCCAGCAGCTTAAGGAGGGGAGGCCCTAGGAATTCACCCCTCCACTTT. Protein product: CASSLRRGGPRNSPLHF.

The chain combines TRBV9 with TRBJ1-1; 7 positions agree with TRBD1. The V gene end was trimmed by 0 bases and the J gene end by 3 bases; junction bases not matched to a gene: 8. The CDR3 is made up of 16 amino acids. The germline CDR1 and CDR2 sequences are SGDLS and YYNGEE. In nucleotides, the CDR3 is TGTGCCAGCAGCGTAGAGGTGACCCAGGGGGACACTGAAGCTTTCTTT. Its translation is CASSVEVTQGDTEAFF.

CDR3 nucleotide sequence: TGTGCCAGTAGAACGACAGGGGTTGGTAACTATGGCTACACCTTC. It encodes CASRTTGVGNYGYTF. The rearrangement uses TRBV19 and TRBJ1-2, with 8 bases matching TRBD1. There are 15 residues in the CDR3. Germline V gene sequence: CDR1 LNHDA, CDR2 SQIVND (reference sequence). The J segment lost 1 base and the V segment lost 6 bases, leaving 7 bases of the junction unmatched.

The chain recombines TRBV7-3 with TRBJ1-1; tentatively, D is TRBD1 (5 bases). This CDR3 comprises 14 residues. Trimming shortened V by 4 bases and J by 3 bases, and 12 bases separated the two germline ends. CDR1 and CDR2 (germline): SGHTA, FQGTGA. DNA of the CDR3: TGTGCCAGCAGCTCCGCTCCGGGGGACACTGAAGCTTTCTTT. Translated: CASSSAPGDTEAFF.

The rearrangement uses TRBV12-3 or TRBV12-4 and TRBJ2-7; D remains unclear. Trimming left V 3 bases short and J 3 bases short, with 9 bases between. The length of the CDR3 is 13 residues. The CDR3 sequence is CASSFASFYEQYF. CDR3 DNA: TGTGCCAGCAGTTTCGCGTCCTTCTACGAGCAGTACTTC.

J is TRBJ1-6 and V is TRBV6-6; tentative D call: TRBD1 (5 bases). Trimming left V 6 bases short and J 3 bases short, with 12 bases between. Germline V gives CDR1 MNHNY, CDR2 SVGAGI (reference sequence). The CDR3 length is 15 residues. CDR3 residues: CASRQSQGYNSPLHF. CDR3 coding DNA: TGTGCCAGCAGACAGAGTCAGGGCTATAATTCACCCCTCCACTTT.